Listed here are 24 T cell receptor beta chains from one sample, sequenced in a study of beta chain features in type 1 diabetes. Since all of the isolated RNA was reverse transcribed, expressed TCRB transcripts were what got sequenced. The protocol was immunoSEQ multiplex PCR, while the TCRdb copy is restricted to in-frame clones and leaves out a portion. The sample contains about 110,000 clones, about two fifths of which appear only once. The specimen sequenced was stem cell memory CD4+ T cells from blood. The receptor source for this set is a woman younger than 35 in good health.

The sample holds a few counts of this clone. This sequence joins TRBV7-9 and TRBJ1-2, with D unclear. The germline V gene encodes CDR1 SEHNR and CDR2 FQNEAQ (reference sequence). The length of the CDR3 is 14 residues. Trimming stripped 2 bases from V and 4 bases from J, with 11 bases between. The CDR3 DNA is TGTGCCAGCAGCTTATCTGGATGGAGCTATGGCTACACCTTC. Protein sequence: CASSLSGWSYGYTF.

This clone was seen a few times. The rearrangement uses TRBV9 and TRBJ2-3, with 10 nucleotides matching TRBD2. V was pared by 4 bases and J by 4 bases, with 15 bases of the junction left unmatched. The length of the CDR3 is 18 residues. CDR1 is SGDLS, CDR2 YYNGEE, per germline. DNA for the CDR3: TGTGCCAGCAGCCCAAGAGGAGCGGGAGGGCCGAGGTCAGATACGCAGTATTTT. Residues: CASSPRGAGGPRSDTQYF.

The rearrangement links TRBV5-1 to TRBJ2-7; D perhaps matches TRBD1 (6 bases). The CDR3 has 15 amino acids. The germline V gene encodes CDR1 SGHRS and CDR2 YFSETQ. V shed 2 bases and J shed 4 bases, with 16 bases lying between them. CDR3 coding DNA: TGCGCCAGCAGCTTCCTGACAGGCCCCTTATACGAGCAGTACTTC. The encoded protein is CASSFLTGPLYEQYF.

This chain connects TRBV27 to TRBJ1-2; the D gene is possibly TRBD1 (5 bases). Looked up from germline, CDR1 is MNHEY and CDR2 is SMNVEV (reference sequence). V was cut by 1 base and J by 6 bases, with 12 bases left in between. This CDR3 comprises 14 residues. In DNA, the CDR3 is TGTGCCAGCAGTTTATGGGCAGGGAAGGATGGCTACACCTTC. Protein: CASSLWAGKDGYTF.

The gene calls are TRBV27 and TRBJ2-2; 9 bases fit TRBD2. The length of the CDR3 is 16 residues. J gave up 6 bases and V 6 bases, and 11 bases lay outside the gene matches. Germline V lookup: CDR1 MNHEY, CDR2 SMNVEV (reference sequence). The CDR3 sequence is CASSPLAGYLAGELFF. In nucleotides, the CDR3 is TGTGCCAGCAGCCCTCTAGCGGGATATCTGGCCGGGGAGCTGTTTTTT.

In its sample, this clone was seen a few times. The chain combines TRBV5-6 with TRBJ2-1, with 10 bases that match TRBD2. Germline lookup yields CDR1 SGHDT and CDR2 YYEEEE. The CDR3 consists of 15 residues. The V and J ends lost 1 base and 7 bases, in that order; junction bases with no gene match: 5. The DNA of the CDR3 is TGTGCCAGCAGCTTGTCCCCTAGCGGGAGAAATGAGCAGTTCTTC. Protein: CASSLSPSGRNEQFF.

The chain employs TRBV20-1 and TRBJ2-5; D ambiguous. This CDR3 region has 11 residues. Per the germline V gene, CDR1 is DFQATT and CDR2 is SNEGSKA (reference sequence). Trimming shortened V by 3 bases and J by 10 bases, and 12 bases separated the two germline ends. CDR3 in DNA: TGCAGTGCTAGGGGTCCTCTAGTCCAGTACTTC. This gives the protein CSARGPLVQYF.

The CDR3 here is CASSQVGAGGTDTQYF. The CDR3, as DNA: TGCGCCAGCAGCCAAGTGGGTGCGGGTGGCACAGATACGCAGTATTTT. The J gene is TRBJ2-3, the V gene TRBV4-1; D may be TRBD2 (5 bases). V was clipped by 1 base and J by 1 base, with 12 bases between them. CDR1 is MGHRA and CDR2 is YSYEKL in the germline V gene. The CDR3 sequence is 16 residues long.

The genes are TRBV2 and TRBJ2-7; 7 bases match TRBD1. Germline V CDR1 and CDR2: SNHLY, FYNNEI. The trim removed 6 bases at V and 0 bases at J, leaving 11 bases unmatched. The CDR3 extends over 16 amino acids. CDR3 protein: CASRNRGGLSSYEQYF. The CDR3 region has the DNA TGTGCCAGCAGGAACAGAGGGGGCCTCTCCTCCTACGAGCAGTACTTC.

V usage is TRBV5-4 and J usage is TRBJ2-1; the match to TRBD2 covers 8 bases. V shed 3 bases, J shed 2 bases, and the junction held 13 bases outside the gene matches. The CDR3 is made up of 18 amino acids. Germline CDR1 is SGHNT and CDR2 is YYREEE (reference sequence). The CDR3 bases are TGTGCCAGCAGCTCGGGCAGCGGGAGATCCATCCCCTACAATGAGCAGTTCTTC. As protein: CASSSGSGRSIPYNEQFF.

This chain connects TRBV30 to TRBJ2-1, with TRBD2 matching 15 bases. Germline V gene lookup returns CDR1 GTSNPN and CDR2 SVGIG (reference sequence). This CDR3 spans 18 amino acids. The V segment lost 3 bases and the J segment 7 bases; nucleotides outside the gene matches: 13. In DNA, the CDR3 is TGTGCCTGGAGAGGGACTAGCGGGAGGCCCCGTCGATGGAATGAGCAGTTCTTC. Encoded protein: CAWRGTSGRPRRWNEQFF.

The chain joins TRBV2 to TRBJ2-3, with D perhaps TRBD2 (6 bases). The CDR3 is made up of 16 amino acids. CDR1 is SNHLY and CDR2 is FYNNEI in the germline V gene. V shed 6 bases and J shed 4 bases, with 20 bases lying between them. This CDR3 reads CASSHRPGERADTQYF. CDR3 in DNA: TGTGCCAGCAGCCACAGGCCGGGAGAACGGGCAGATACGCAGTATTTT.

The chain couples TRBV19 to TRBJ2-1; 9 nucleotides agree with TRBD2. The CDR3 has 17 residues. Germline V gives CDR1 LNHDA, CDR2 SQIVND (reference sequence). With 3 bases clipped from V and 9 bases from J, the junction kept 15 bases outside the gene matches. CDR3 protein: CASSIGTGTSSLPEQFF. The CDR3, as DNA: TGTGCCAGTAGTATCGGGACCGGGACTAGCTCTCTCCCTGAGCAGTTCTTC.

CDR3 loop: CASSLRYREDTQYF. In DNA, the CDR3 is TGTGCCAGCAGTCTTCGCTACAGGGAAGATACGCAGTATTTT. The rearrangement links TRBV2 to TRBJ2-3; tentatively, D is TRBD1 (6 bases). The V end lost 5 bases, the J end lost 5 bases, and 14 bases lay between the germline ends. Germline CDR1 reads SNHLY; CDR2 reads FYNNEI. This CDR3 region has 14 residues. Full variable domain (rest looked up from reference TRBV2 and TRBJ2-3): EPEVTQTPSHQVTQMGQEVILRCVPISNHLYFYWYRQILGQKVEFLVSFYNNEISEKSEIFDDQFSVERPDGSNFTLKIRSTKLEDSAMYFCASSLRYREDTQYFGPGTRLTVL.

This sequence joins TRBV19 and TRBJ1-5; TRBD1 might be the D (5 bases). The CDR3 contains 13 residues. The germline V gene encodes CDR1 LNHDA and CDR2 SQIVND (reference sequence). V was shortened by 8 bases and J by 4 bases, with 12 bases between the two germline ends. The CDR3 is CASLRGWNQPQHF. CDR3 coding DNA: TGTGCCAGTTTGCGGGGGTGGAATCAGCCCCAGCATTTT.

DNA for the CDR3: TGTGCCAGCAGTACCAGGATGACCTACGAGCAGTACTTC. Translation: CASSTRMTYEQYF. The chain uses TRBV2 and TRBJ2-7; D ambiguous. Germline-derived CDR1 and CDR2 are SNHLY and FYNNEI. Trimming pared 5 bases from V and 2 bases from J, leaving 10 bases between. CDR3 length: 13 amino acids.

The V call is TRBV5-1, the J call TRBJ2-7; D is ambiguous. Germline V gives CDR1 SGHRS, CDR2 YFSETQ. V gave up 0 bases and J gave up 0 bases, with 7 bases separating them. CDR3 length equals 14 residues. CDR3: CASSLVGSSYEQYF. The CDR3 region has the DNA TGCGCCAGCAGCTTGGTGGGCAGCTCCTACGAGCAGTACTTC. The full variable domain, with the rest looked up from reference TRBV5-1 and TRBJ2-7, is KAGVTQTPRYLIKTRGQQVTLSCSPISGHRSVSWYQQTPGQGLQFLFEYFSETQRNKGNFPGRFSGRQFSNSRSEMNVSTLELGDSALYLCASSLVGSSYEQYFGPGTRLTVT.

The V call is TRBV19, the J call TRBJ1-5, with D possibly being TRBD1 (6 bases). The CDR3 covers 16 residues. CDR1 LNHDA and CDR2 SQIVND come from the germline V gene (reference sequence). V was clipped by 5 bases and J by 1 base, with 15 bases between them. The CDR3 here is CASSSRHQGSNQPQHF. CDR3 coding DNA: TGTGCCAGTAGTTCGCGACACCAGGGGAGCAATCAGCCCCAGCATTTT. Combining the CDR3 with reference TRBV19 and TRBJ1-5 gives the whole variable domain DGGITQSPKYLFRKEGQNVTLSCEQNLNHDAMYWYRQDPGQGLRLIYYSQIVNDFQKGDIAEGYSVSREKKESFPLTVTSAQKNPTAFYLCASSSRHQGSNQPQHFGDGTRLSIL.

This rearrangement joins TRBV7-2 to TRBJ2-1, with D tentatively TRBD1 (7 bases). CDR1 SGHTA and CDR2 FQGNSA come from the germline V gene. V dropped 6 bases and J dropped 2 bases, with 11 bases sitting between them. The CDR3 is 14 amino acids. CDR3 bases: TGTGCCAGCAGGGCGGGACAGCCCTACAATGAGCAGTTCTTC. Translation: CASRAGQPYNEQFF.

The chain couples TRBV19 to TRBJ2-7; no reliable D call. The CDR3 runs to 16 residues. V lost 4 bases and J 0 bases, leaving 16 bases between the germline ends. Germline CDR1 is LNHDA and CDR2 is SQIVND (reference sequence). CDR3 sequence reads: CASSRRPDPSSYEQYF. The CDR3 bases are TGTGCCAGTAGTAGGAGACCAGACCCTAGCTCCTACGAGCAGTACTTC.

J is TRBJ2-7 and V is TRBV6-5; 9 bases fit TRBD2. Germline V gives CDR1 MNHEY, CDR2 SVGAGI. Losses at the gene ends were 0 bases for V and 4 bases for J; bases not matched to a gene: 7. This CDR3 contains 16 residues. The CDR3 DNA follows: TGTGCCAGCAGTTACTCGTTCCCAGCGGGGGGATACGAGCAGTACTTC. Translated, it gives CASSYSFPAGGYEQYF.

V is TRBV4-1 and J is TRBJ2-1, with 11 bases fitting TRBD2. The CDR3 is 17 amino acids. Germline loops: CDR1 MGHRA, CDR2 YSYEKL. V lost 2 bases to trimming and J lost 7 bases; unmatched junction nucleotides: 10. In DNA form, the CDR3 reads TGCGCCAGCAGCCAACTAGCGGGAGGATTGTCAACGAATGAGCAGTTCTTC. Translated, it gives CASSQLAGGLSTNEQFF.

J is TRBJ2-7 and V is TRBV11-3; 7 bases map to TRBD1. Germline lookup yields CDR1 SGHNT and CDR2 YENEEA. This CDR3 comprises 15 residues. V lost 5 bases, J lost 0 bases, and 7 bases stayed unmatched. CDR3 DNA: TGTGCCAGCAGCCAAAACAGGGGCGACTCCTACGAGCAGTACTTC. Amino acids: CASSQNRGDSYEQYF.

V usage is TRBV7-9 and J usage is TRBJ1-6, with 7 bases fitting TRBD1. V shed 3 bases, J shed 8 bases, and the junction held 4 bases outside the gene matches. Germline CDR1 is SEHNR and CDR2 is FQNEAQ (reference sequence). CDR3 size: 14 residues. This CDR3 is CASSFDRVHSPLHF. CDR3 DNA: TGTGCCAGCAGCTTCGACAGGGTGCATTCACCCCTCCACTTT. The entire variable domain, with the rest obtained from reference TRBV7-9 and TRBJ1-6, is as follows: DTGVSQNPRHKITKRGQNVTFRCDPISEHNRLYWYRQTLGQGPEFLTYFQNEAQLEKSRLLSDRFSAERPKGSFSTLEIQRTEQGDSAMYLCASSFDRVHSPLHFGNGTRLTVT.